The 14 T cell receptor beta chains below were found in one sample sequenced in a study of Graves' ophthalmopathy and Graves' hyperthyroidism. Amplification targeted the TCR beta CDR3 regions, with RNA transcripts as the source material. Scientists carried out first-round RT-PCR using HTBI primers and then a second-round multiplex PCR. TCRdb reprocessed the multiplex PCR reads with MiXCR, giving one entry per CDR3 protein. Of over 500,000 distinct CDR3 sequences listed, 22% were seen once; the top ten hold around 6.9%. Source material: peripheral blood. All receptors derive from a woman younger than 30 with stable Graves' hyperthyroidism. Some clones in this sample may be carry-over from other donors' samples.

This clonotype was recorded once. A much larger clone lies a single base off, so this may be a read error. The chain links TRBV20-1 to TRBJ2-5, with a tentative D call TRBD2 (5 bases). This CDR3 region has 14 residues. The germline CDR1 and CDR2 sequences are DFQATT and SNEGSKA (reference sequence). V was shortened by 1 base and J by 1 base, with 10 bases between the two germline ends. For the CDR3, the DNA is TGCAGTGCTAGAGCCCCGGGGAGCCAAGAGACCCAGTACTTC. Amino acids: CSARAPGSQETQYF.

This clonotype occurred many times. CDR3 sequence: CASSLNRASYEQYF. The CDR3 nucleotides are TGTGCCAGCAGCTTAAACAGGGCCTCCTACGAGCAGTACTTC. The chain is built from TRBV11-3 and TRBJ2-7, with D possibly matching TRBD1 (6 bases). The CDR3 is 14 residues long. Per germline, CDR1 SGHNT and CDR2 YENEEA. Trimming removed 2 bases at V and 0 bases at J, with 8 bases between.

The sample holds many counts of this clonotype. The V gene is TRBV19, the J gene TRBJ2-7; D unclear. Germline lookup yields CDR1 LNHDA and CDR2 SQIVND (reference sequence). This CDR3 is 13 amino acids long. Trimming cost V 3 bases and J 0 bases, with 6 bases left between them. CDR3 DNA: TGTGCCAGTAGTATGAAGGTCTCCTACGAGCAGTACTTC. Its protein product is CASSMKVSYEQYF.

The V gene is TRBV20-1, the J gene TRBJ2-2; no firm D call. Germline V gene sequence: CDR1 DFQATT, CDR2 SNEGSKA (reference sequence). This CDR3 comprises 15 residues. V was cut by 4 bases and J by 6 bases, with 18 bases left in between. The DNA of the CDR3 is TGCAGTGCTAAAATGCCTGGGCTATGGGCCGGGGAGCTGTTTTTT. This codes for CSAKMPGLWAGELFF.

This rearrangement joins TRBV12-3 or TRBV12-4 to TRBJ2-7; a possible D gene is TRBD1 (6 bases). V was cut by 8 bases and J by 4 bases, with 21 bases left in between. CDR3 size: 15 residues. For the CDR3, the DNA is TGTGCCAGCTCCTACCCCCCAGGGGAAACGTACGAGCAGTACTTC. It is translated as CASSYPPGETYEQYF.

As concerns this clonotype: A much bigger clone sits one base away, suggesting this may be a read error. The V call is TRBV7-8, the J call TRBJ1-2; D possibly corresponds to TRBD1 (6 bases). V was cut by 2 bases and J by 7 bases, with 11 bases left in between. The V gene's germline CDR1 is SGHVS and CDR2 FQNEAQ. CDR3 size: 13 residues. CDR3 in amino acids: CASSLSQGPGYTF. CDR3 DNA sequence: TGTGCCAGCAGCTTAAGTCAGGGGCCTGGCTACACCTTC.

This clonotype came up many times. The V call is TRBV12-3 or TRBV12-4, the J call TRBJ1-5; TRBD1 matches 10 bases. The trim removed 5 bases at V and 3 bases at J, leaving 10 bases unmatched. The CDR3 is 17 amino acids. This CDR3 reads CASSPGTGVLYNQPQHF. For the CDR3, the DNA is TGTGCCAGCAGTCCCGGGACAGGGGTCCTCTACAATCAGCCCCAGCATTTT.

This clonotype was seen more than once but under ten times. This sequence joins TRBV15 and TRBJ2-7, with D unresolved. This CDR3 is built from 13 residues. Per germline, CDR1 LNHNV and CDR2 YYDKDF (reference sequence). The ends were cut back, 3 bases at V and 2 bases at J, with 8 bases in the middle. CDR3 sequence reads: CATSSRRAYEQYF. The CDR3, as DNA: TGTGCCACCAGCAGTCGGAGAGCCTACGAGCAGTACTTC.

This clonotype was counted ten times or more. This chain links TRBV19 with TRBJ1-1, with 7 bases matching TRBD1. After removal of 7 bases from V and 3 bases from J, the junction contained 14 bases not matched to a gene. Germline CDR1 and CDR2: LNHDA and SQIVND (reference sequence). The CDR3 runs to 16 residues. The CDR3 DNA sequence: TGTGCCAGTAAGAACGTGGCCCTCGGGACAGACACTGAAGCTTTCTTT. Its protein product is CASKNVALGTDTEAFF.

Many counts were recorded for this clonotype. Since a much larger clone is just one base distant, this may be a read error. V and J are TRBV7-2 and TRBJ2-5, with a possible D match to TRBD2 (6 bases). The CDR3 covers 13 residues. Germline-derived CDR1 and CDR2 are SGHTA and FQGNSA. The CDR3, as DNA: TGTGCCAGCAGCACCCGGACGGGGGAGACCCAGCACTTC. Protein sequence: CASSTRTGETQHF.

This clonotype was counted ten times or more. The chain joins TRBV24-1 to TRBJ2-5; tentative D call: TRBD2 (6 bases). The germline V gene encodes CDR1 KGHDR and CDR2 SFDVKD. The CDR3 sequence is 14 residues long. V gave up 5 bases and J gave up 0 bases, with 9 bases separating them. The CDR3 DNA reads as TGTGCCACCAGTGCAGGAGGGAACCAAGAGACCCAGTACTTC. Amino acid sequence: CATSAGGNQETQYF.

V and J are TRBV20-1 and TRBJ2-7, with 9 positions matching TRBD1. V gave up 6 bases and J gave up 4 bases; unmatched junction bases: 10. Germline lookup yields CDR1 DFQATT and CDR2 SNEGSKA (reference sequence). The CDR3 sequence is 14 residues long. CDR3 in amino acids: CSATPGTGNYEQYF. In nucleotides, the CDR3 is TGCAGTGCCACACCCGGGACAGGGAATTACGAGCAGTACTTC.

The V call is TRBV6-5, the J call TRBJ2-5; D not certain. Trimming removed 0 bases at V and 5 bases at J, with 22 bases between. This CDR3 spans 18 amino acids. The germline V gene has CDR1 MNHEY and CDR2 SVGAGI. DNA for the CDR3: TGTGCCAGCAGTTACTCGGGTGCGGAGCCAGACCTACTGGAGACCCAGTACTTC. This encodes CASSYSGAEPDLLETQYF.

This clonotype was seen repeatedly, ten times or more. The chain links TRBV5-6 to TRBJ2-7; D possibly matches TRBD1 or TRBD2 (5 bases each). This CDR3 has 14 amino acids. The V end lost 0 bases, the J end lost 7 bases, and 14 bases lay between the germline ends. The germline gives CDR1 SGHDT, CDR2 YYEEEE. The DNA of the CDR3 is TGTGCCAGCAGCTTGGGGGGACCTACGTTAGAGCAGTACTTC. This gives the protein CASSLGGPTLEQYF.